This T cell receptor beta chain was recovered during a study of T-cell reconstitution after alpha-beta-depleted transplantation in children. Findings and limits, study-wide: There were some patients whose high TCRbeta diversity at day 60 came from surviving recipient T cells and thymic progenitors. Several hundred expanded graft clones reportedly gave rise to the alpha-beta T cells present about two months after transplant. After one year, T-cell counts and TCRbeta diversity mostly came from new T cells.

Trimming at V came to 6 bases and at J to 2 bases, leaving 9 bases not matched to a gene. Germline V CDR1 and CDR2: SGHTA, FQGTGA. The CDR3 totals 16 residues. This clonotype was seen more than once but under ten times. Its antigen is as yet unknown. The authors prepared the TCRbeta library with unique molecular identifiers. TCRdb re-called the PCR reads with MiXCR, one entry per CDR3 protein. Counted here are about 110,000 distinct CDR3 sequences, almost 6.5% occurring once; the ten biggest clones make up roughly 23%. The sequencing here drew on PBMCs, mostly from graft donor cells, taken 360 days after TCRalphabeta/CD19-depleted stem cell transplant. This sequence was found in a male patient between 2 and 9 years old who had a stem cell transplant for acute lymphoblastic leukemia, so the T cells may come from the graft donor. V is TRBV7-3 and J is TRBJ2-3; TRBD2 matches 9 bases. CDR3: CASSQERGEATDTQYF. The CDR3 bases are TGTGCCAGCAGTCAGGAGCGGGGGGAGGCCACAGATACGCAGTATTTT.